This T cell receptor beta chain was recorded in a study of technical replicates of blood from several donors. Sequenced by immunoSEQ multiplex PCR; TCRdb stores in-frame clones only, minus some. The table has roughly 62,000 clones, 91% seen once. Unmatched junction bases numbered 4, after V lost 2 bases and J lost 2 bases. In germline, CDR1 is SGHTA, CDR2 FQGNSA. The CDR3 loop spans 16 amino acids. The sequence came from a human donor in good health. Some clones in this sample may be carry-over from other donors' samples. Sequenced: PBMCs. This sequence joins TRBV7-2 and TRBJ1-3; 9 bases line up with TRBD1. This CDR3 reads CASSLSRDRAGNTIYF. In DNA, the CDR3 is TGTGCCAGCAGCTTAAGCCGGGACAGGGCTGGAAACACCATATATTTT.